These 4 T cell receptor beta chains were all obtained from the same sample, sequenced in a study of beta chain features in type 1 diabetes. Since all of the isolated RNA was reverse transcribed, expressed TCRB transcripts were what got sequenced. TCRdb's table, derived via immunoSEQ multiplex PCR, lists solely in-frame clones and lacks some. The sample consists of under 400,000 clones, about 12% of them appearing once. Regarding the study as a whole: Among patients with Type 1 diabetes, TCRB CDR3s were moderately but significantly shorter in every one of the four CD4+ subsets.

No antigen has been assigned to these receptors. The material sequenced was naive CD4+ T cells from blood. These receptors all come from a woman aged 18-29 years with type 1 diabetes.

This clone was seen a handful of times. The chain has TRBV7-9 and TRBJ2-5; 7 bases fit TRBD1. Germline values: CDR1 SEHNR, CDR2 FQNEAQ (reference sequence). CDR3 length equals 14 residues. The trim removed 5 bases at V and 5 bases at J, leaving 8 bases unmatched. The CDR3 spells CASSIRDSRETQYF. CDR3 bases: TGTGCCAGCAGCATCCGGGACAGTCGGGAGACCCAGTACTTC.

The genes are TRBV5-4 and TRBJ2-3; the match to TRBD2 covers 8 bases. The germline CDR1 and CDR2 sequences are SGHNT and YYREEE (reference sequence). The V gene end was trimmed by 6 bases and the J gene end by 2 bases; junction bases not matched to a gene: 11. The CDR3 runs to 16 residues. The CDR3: CASTLRRGGPTDTQYF. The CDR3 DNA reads TGTGCCAGCACCCTGAGGCGCGGGGGGCCCACAGATACGCAGTATTTT.

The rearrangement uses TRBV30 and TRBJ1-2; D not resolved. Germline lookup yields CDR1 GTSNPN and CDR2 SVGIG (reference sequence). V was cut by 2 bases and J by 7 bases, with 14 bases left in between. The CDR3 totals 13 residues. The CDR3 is CAWSMDAGGGYTF. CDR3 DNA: TGTGCCTGGAGTATGGATGCGGGCGGTGGCTACACCTTC.

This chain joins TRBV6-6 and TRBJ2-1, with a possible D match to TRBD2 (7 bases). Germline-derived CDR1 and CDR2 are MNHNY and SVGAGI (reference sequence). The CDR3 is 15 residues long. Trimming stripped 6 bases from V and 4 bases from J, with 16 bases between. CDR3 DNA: TGTGCCAGCAGAAAAGGGGGGGGCCAGTACAATGAGCAGTTCTTC. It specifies CASRKGGGQYNEQFF.